Here is one TCR beta chain with its context. Its target is unknown. Only in-frame clones appear in the TCRdb table, and some are missing; sequencing was by immunoSEQ multiplex PCR. Of approximately 110,000 clones detected, about 87% appear once; the ten largest clones hold 5.5% to 7.5%. This entry is derived from a study of T cell responses to AZD1222 COVID-19 vaccine. Regarding the study as a whole: Once two AZD1222 doses were given, Spike-specific TCR breadth and depth went up. Baseline serostatus was positive in only a handful of AZD1222 recipients. The study found vaccine-associated CD4 TCRs spanning spike, dominant at 160-218 and 743-854.

Germline lookup yields CDR1 KGHSH and CDR2 LQKENI. This CDR3 is built from 13 residues. Trimming took 6 bases from V and 9 from J; bases not matched to a gene: 5. This sequence originates from an adult who received the AZD1222 COVID-19 vaccine. Here the sequenced sample was peripheral blood, taken 28 days after the second AZD1222 dose. The V call is TRBV18, the J call TRBJ2-1; 10 nucleotides agree with TRBD1. The CDR3 region has the DNA TGTGCCAGCTCGTCAGGACAGGGGGTTGAGCAGTTCTTC. Protein: CASSSGQGVEQFF.